A selection of T cell receptor beta chains follows, all from one sample in a study of T cells in Graves' hyperthyroidism and ophthalmopathy. From the multiplex PCR reads, TCRdb called clonotypes with MiXCR, one entry per CDR3 protein. There are under 350,000 distinct CDR3 sequences in the sample; about 21% occur only once, and about 50% lies in the top ten. Source material: blood. Receptors originate from a woman in her fifties or sixties with Graves' hyperthyroidism. Both conserved end residues are part of each CDR3.

cdr3_length	v_call	j_call	cdr3_aa
15	TRBV15	TRBJ1-3	CATSPSISGRNTIYF
13	TRBV7-8	TRBJ2-7	CASSTSTAYEQYF
17	TRBV13	TRBJ2-2	CASSLYPGQGLSGELFF
16	TRBV15	TRBJ2-1	CATSRDATAYYNEQFF
15	TRBV20-1	TRBJ2-5	CSARDLLLGQETQYF
15	TRBV6-6	TRBJ2-3	CASSYAVTNPDTQYF
13	TRBV7-2	TRBJ2-3	CASRLAFTDTQYF
14	TRBV2	TRBJ2-5	CASSEGQTLETQYF
13	TRBV28	TRBJ1-1	CASRMVLNTEAFF
13	TRBV6-5	TRBJ1-4	CASSYTRNEKLFF
12	TRBV5-5	TRBJ2-5	CASSLSLETQYF
15	TRBV7-9	TRBJ2-1	CASSFEAGGPNEQFF
23	TRBV2	TRBJ2-2	CASSDSVYWVKIGTSGNTGELFF
13	TRBV12-3/TRBV12-4	TRBJ1-1	CASSFSGCTEAFF
13	TRBV20-1	TRBJ2-3	CSATDYTTDTQYF
16	TRBV20-1	TRBJ1-2	CSARRQGAQGNYGYTF
16	TRBV11-3	TRBJ2-1	CASSSGTSGVLGEQFF
17	TRBV15	TRBJ2-1	CATSPAGYGGKYNEQFF
12	TRBV2	TRBJ2-1	CASSVWTGIQFF
16	TRBV28	TRBJ2-1	CASSPLGGSGYAEQFF
16	TRBV7-8	TRBJ2-7	CASSLGKTGTPYEQYF
13	TRBV20-1	TRBJ1-2	CSARDSLILGYTF
15	TRBV12-3/TRBV12-4	TRBJ1-3	CASRGTPESGNTIYF
15	TRBV18	TRBJ2-2	CASSPGLADTGELFF
15	TRBV15	TRBJ1-3	CATSARGIAGNTIYF
15	TRBV5-1	TRBJ1-1	CASRRGPAMNTEAFF
16	TRBV20-1	TRBJ2-5	CSASVSPSVGGQTQYF
18	TRBV10-3	TRBJ2-6	CAISERRQGSSGANVLTF
14	TRBV12-3/TRBV12-4	TRBJ1-6	CASSLGGNNSPLHF
14	TRBV28	TRBJ1-3	CASSSPGGGNTIYF
14	TRBV11-2	TRBJ1-4	CASRNRVPSEKLFF
15	TRBV30	TRBJ1-4	CAWGRGGVIEEKLFF
16	TRBV2	TRBJ2-5	CASSPTGTGGFETQYF
15	TRBV2	TRBJ2-6	CASSVTVAGANVLTF
14	TRBV12-3/TRBV12-4	TRBJ1-6	CASKGGGDPSPLHF
15	TRBV9	TRBJ2-6	CASSVGVVGANVLTF
14	TRBV5-1	TRBJ2-7	CASSLVGNSYEQYF
14	TRBV7-8	TRBJ2-1	CASSPLLLHNEQFF
13	TRBV3-1	TRBJ1-1	CASSLGFLGEAFF
12	TRBV10-3	TRBJ2-7	CASSAGFYEQYF
15	TRBV20-1	TRBJ2-5	CSAQVGRGGRKTQYF
14	TRBV2	TRBJ1-5	CASRAGQADQPQHF
13	TRBV5-1	TRBJ1-2	CASSLGQGIGYTF
15	TRBV5-1	TRBJ2-1	CASSLQGPFYNEQFF
15	TRBV28	TRBJ2-5	CASSPYGLGAETQYF
14	TRBV15	TRBJ2-7	CATSRDLYSYEQYF
17	TRBV3-1	TRBJ2-1	CASSRLAGGPSYNEQFF
13	TRBV19	TRBJ2-7	CATSGTPATEQYF
14	TRBV5-4	TRBJ2-7	CASSLGGTGYEQYF
13	TRBV25-1	TRBJ2-7	CASSEFGPGEQYF
12	TRBV7-6	TRBJ2-1	CASSLDPRQQFF
14	TRBV10-3	TRBJ2-6	CAIRGGAGANVLTF
15	TRBV5-1	TRBJ2-3	CASSLGSSLADTQYF
15	TRBV7-9	TRBJ2-7	CASSSHRGFTYEQYF
14	TRBV24-1	TRBJ2-2	CATSDLTRSGELFF
15	TRBV11-3	TRBJ2-1	CASSPGLFSYNEQFF
13	TRBV2	TRBJ1-1	CASVGQGDTEAFF